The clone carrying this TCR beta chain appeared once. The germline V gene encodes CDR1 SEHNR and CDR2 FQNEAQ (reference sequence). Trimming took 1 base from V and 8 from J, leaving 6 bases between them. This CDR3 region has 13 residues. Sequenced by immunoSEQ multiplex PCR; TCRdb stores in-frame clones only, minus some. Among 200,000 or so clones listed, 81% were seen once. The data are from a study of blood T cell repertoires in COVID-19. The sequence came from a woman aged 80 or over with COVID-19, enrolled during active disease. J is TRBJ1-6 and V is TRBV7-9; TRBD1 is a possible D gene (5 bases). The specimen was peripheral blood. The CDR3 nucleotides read TGTGCCAGCAGCTTAGAAGGGGATTCACCCCTCCACTTT. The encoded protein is CASSLEGDSPLHF.